These 11 T cell receptor beta chains were all obtained from the same sample, sequenced in a study of cytomegalovirus exposure and HLA in healthy donors. The PCR used 60 Vbeta and 13 Jbeta primers. Data came from immunoSEQ multiplex PCR; TCRdb stores just in-frame clones and leaves some out. The table records under 200,000 clones, roughly four fifths of them present only once. Sequencing was done on a sample of PBMCs. Receptors were obtained from a man aged 60 to 69 in good health and CMV-seronegative.

The V call is TRBV5-6, the J call TRBJ1-3; TRBD1 aligns across 9 bases. From germline, CDR1 is SGHDT and CDR2 YYEEEE. The CDR3 runs 16 residues. J was trimmed by 8 bases and V by 0 bases; bases with no gene match: 9. The CDR3 DNA reads TGTGCCAGCAGCTTGGGGACAGGGGTTAGAGTTGACACCATATATTTT. Protein: CASSLGTGVRVDTIYF.

This clone was found a few times. The CDR3 is CSVTDRGGETQYF. CDR3 sequence (DNA): TGCAGCGTGACGGACAGGGGAGGAGAGACCCAGTACTTC. The chain has TRBV29-1 and TRBJ2-5; 9 bases are a match to TRBD1. The CDR3 extends over 13 amino acids. Germline V gene sequence: CDR1 SQVTM, CDR2 ANQGSEA. After removal of 6 bases from V and 4 bases from J, the junction contained 6 bases not matched to a gene.

The V call is TRBV15, the J call TRBJ2-7; TRBD1 agrees at 7 bases. The CDR3 contains 15 residues. With V trimmed by 5 bases and J by 0 bases, 7 bases remained unmatched. Germline V gene sequence: CDR1 LNHNV, CDR2 YYDKDF (reference sequence). The CDR3 loop is CATSPRGRFSYEQYF. Here the CDR3 DNA reads TGTGCCACCAGCCCAAGGGGGCGATTCTCCTACGAGCAGTACTTC.

The CDR3 region is CASKMVGLGTYEQYF. CDR3 nucleotide sequence: TGTGCCAGCAAAATGGTGGGACTAGGCACCTACGAGCAGTACTTC. V and J are TRBV6-5 and TRBJ2-7; 8 bases line up with TRBD2. The CDR3 extends over 15 amino acids. Germline V CDR1 and CDR2: MNHEY, SVGAGI. V gave up 7 bases and J gave up 2 bases; unmatched junction bases: 10.

This clone was observed a few times. The V and J genes are TRBV4-2 and TRBJ2-4, with unresolved D. There are 14 residues in the CDR3. Trimming cost V 0 bases and J 8 bases, with 11 bases left between them. Germline V gene sequence: CDR1 LGHNA, CDR2 YNFKEQ. CDR3 region: CASSQELQVDIQYF. The CDR3 DNA sequence: TGTGCCAGCAGCCAAGAGCTGCAGGTAGACATTCAGTACTTC.

The chain carries TRBV7-9 and TRBJ1-2; D possibly corresponds to TRBD1 (6 bases). Trimming left V 2 bases short and J 7 bases short, with 17 bases between. CDR1 is SEHNR and CDR2 is FQNEAQ in the germline V gene (reference sequence). The CDR3 extends over 15 amino acids. CDR3 nucleotide sequence: TGTGCCAGCAGCTTATTACAGGGCGGATCACTTGGCTACACCTTC. This translates into CASSLLQGGSLGYTF.

This rearrangement joins TRBV19 to TRBJ2-1; possible D gene TRBD2, 6 bases. This CDR3 region has 14 residues. Germline CDR1 reads LNHDA; CDR2 reads SQIVND (reference sequence). The V gene lost 7 bases and the J gene lost 6 bases, with 16 bases spanning the gap. CDR3 DNA sequence: TGTGCCAGTAATACCCCGGGACTTGCCAATGAGCAGTTCTTC. Amino acids: CASNTPGLANEQFF.

This chain links TRBV6-1 with TRBJ1-1; 7 bases map to TRBD1. The CDR3 has 14 amino acids. From germline, CDR1 is MNHNS and CDR2 SASEGT. The V segment lost 2 bases and the J segment 7 bases; nucleotides outside the gene matches: 7. The DNA for the CDR3 is TGTGCCAGCAGTGAACCCGACAGGGAAGGTGAAGCTTTCTTT. Translation: CASSEPDREGEAFF.

The chain has TRBV5-4 and TRBJ2-7; 12 nucleotides match TRBD1. Trimming removed 4 bases from V and 2 bases from J; junction bases left unmatched: 4. This CDR3 has 15 residues. The germline gives CDR1 SGHNT, CDR2 YYREEE (reference sequence). CDR3 protein: CASSRGQGATYEQYF. The CDR3 DNA is TGTGCCAGCAGCCGGGGACAGGGGGCGACCTACGAGCAGTACTTC.

The chain combines TRBV5-8 with TRBJ2-1; TRBD1 matches at 7 bases. From germline, CDR1 is SGHTS and CDR2 YDEGEE. Trimming cost V 4 bases and J 0 bases; bases outside gene matches: 4. The CDR3 runs 15 residues. The CDR3 DNA sequence: TGTGCCAGCAGCCCGGGACAGAGCTCCTACAATGAGCAGTTCTTC. Translated: CASSPGQSSYNEQFF.

This sequence joins TRBV7-4 and TRBJ2-1, with 8 bases matching TRBD1. This CDR3 spans 15 amino acids. Unmatched junction bases numbered 6, after V lost 3 bases and J lost 5 bases. The germline V gene has CDR1 SGHVT and CDR2 SQSDAQ. The CDR3 here is CASSFQGAFNNEQFF. CDR3 coding DNA: TGTGCCAGCAGCTTCCAGGGGGCATTTAACAATGAGCAGTTCTTC. Variable domain in full (rest from reference TRBV7-4 and TRBJ2-1): GAGVSQSPRYKVAKRGRDVALRCDSISGHVTLYWYRQTLGQGSEVLTYSQSDAQRDKSGRPSGRFSAERPERSVSTLKIQRTEQGDSAVYLCASSFQGAFNNEQFFGPGTRLTVL.